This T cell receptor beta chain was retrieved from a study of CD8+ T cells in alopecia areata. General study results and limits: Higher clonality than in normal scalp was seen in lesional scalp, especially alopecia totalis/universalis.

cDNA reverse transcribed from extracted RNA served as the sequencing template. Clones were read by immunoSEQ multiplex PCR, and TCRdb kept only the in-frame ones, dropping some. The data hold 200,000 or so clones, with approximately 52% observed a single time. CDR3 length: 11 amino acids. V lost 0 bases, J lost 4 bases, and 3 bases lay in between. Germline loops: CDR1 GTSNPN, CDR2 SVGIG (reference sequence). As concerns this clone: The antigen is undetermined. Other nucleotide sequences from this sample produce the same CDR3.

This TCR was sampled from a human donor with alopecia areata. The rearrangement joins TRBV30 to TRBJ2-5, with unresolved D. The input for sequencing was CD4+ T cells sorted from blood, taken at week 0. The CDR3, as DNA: TGTGCCTGGAGTGTTGGAGAGACCCAGTACTTC. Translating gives CAWSVGETQYF.